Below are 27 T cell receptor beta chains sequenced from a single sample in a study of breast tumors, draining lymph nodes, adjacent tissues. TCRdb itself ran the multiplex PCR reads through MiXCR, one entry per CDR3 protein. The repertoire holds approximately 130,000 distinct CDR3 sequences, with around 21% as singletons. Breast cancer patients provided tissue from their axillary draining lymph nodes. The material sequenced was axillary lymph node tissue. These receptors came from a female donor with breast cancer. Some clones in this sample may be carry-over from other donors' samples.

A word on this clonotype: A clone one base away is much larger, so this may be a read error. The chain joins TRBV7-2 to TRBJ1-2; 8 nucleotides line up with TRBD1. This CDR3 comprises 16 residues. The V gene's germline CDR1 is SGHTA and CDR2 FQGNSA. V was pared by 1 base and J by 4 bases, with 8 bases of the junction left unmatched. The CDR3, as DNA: TGTGCCAGCAGCTTAGGGGGGGACAGGAAAAGCTATGGCTACACCTTC. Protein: CASSLGGDRKSYGYTF.

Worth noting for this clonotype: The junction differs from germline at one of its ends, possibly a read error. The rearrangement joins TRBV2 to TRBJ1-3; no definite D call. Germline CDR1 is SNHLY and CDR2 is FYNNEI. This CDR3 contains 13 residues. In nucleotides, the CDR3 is TGCGCCAGCGGTTTAAAGACTGGAAACACCATATATTTT. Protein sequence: CASGLKTGNTIYF.

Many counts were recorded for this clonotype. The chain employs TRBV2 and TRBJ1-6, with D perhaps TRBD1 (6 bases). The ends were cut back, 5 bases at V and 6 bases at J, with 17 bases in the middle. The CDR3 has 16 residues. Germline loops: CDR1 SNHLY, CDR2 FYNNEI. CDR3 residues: CASSPTGGGRNSPLHF. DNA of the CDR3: TGTGCCAGCAGTCCCACCGGGGGCGGCCGTAATTCACCCCTCCACTTT.

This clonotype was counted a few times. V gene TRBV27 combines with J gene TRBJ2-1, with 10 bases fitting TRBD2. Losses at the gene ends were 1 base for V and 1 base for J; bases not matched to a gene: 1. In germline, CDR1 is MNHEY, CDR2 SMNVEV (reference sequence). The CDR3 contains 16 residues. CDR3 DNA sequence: TGTGCCAGCAGTTTATTGACTAGCGGGTCCTACAATGAGCAGTTCTTC. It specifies CASSLLTSGSYNEQFF.

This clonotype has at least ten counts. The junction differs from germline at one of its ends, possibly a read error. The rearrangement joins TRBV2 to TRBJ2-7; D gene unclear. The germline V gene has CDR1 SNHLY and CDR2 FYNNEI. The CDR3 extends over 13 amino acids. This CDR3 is CASSLDLSSEQYF. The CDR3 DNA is TGTGCCAGCAGTCTGGACCTTTCCTCCGAGCAGTACTTC.

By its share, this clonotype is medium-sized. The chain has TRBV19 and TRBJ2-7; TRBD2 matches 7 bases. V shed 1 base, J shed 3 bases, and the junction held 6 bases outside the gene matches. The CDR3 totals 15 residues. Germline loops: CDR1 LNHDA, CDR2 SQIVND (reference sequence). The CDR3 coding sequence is TGTGCCAGTAGTATAGTCGAGCGGGGTGTCTACGAGCAGTACTTC. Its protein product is CASSIVERGVYEQYF.

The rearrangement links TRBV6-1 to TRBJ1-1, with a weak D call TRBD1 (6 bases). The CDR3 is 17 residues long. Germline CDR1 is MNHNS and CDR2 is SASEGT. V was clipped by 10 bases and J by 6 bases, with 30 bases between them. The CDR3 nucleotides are TGTGCCACTCTTTCGGGGCTTCCGGGACAAAGGGCGTCTGAAGCTTTCTTT. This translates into CATLSGLPGQRASEAFF.

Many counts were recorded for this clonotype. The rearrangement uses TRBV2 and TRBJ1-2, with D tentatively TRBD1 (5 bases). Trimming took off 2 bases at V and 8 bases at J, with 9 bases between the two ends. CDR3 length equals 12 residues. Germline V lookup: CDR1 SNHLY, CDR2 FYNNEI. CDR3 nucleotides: TGTGCCAGCAGTGAACAGGGATACGGCTACACCTTC. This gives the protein CASSEQGYGYTF.

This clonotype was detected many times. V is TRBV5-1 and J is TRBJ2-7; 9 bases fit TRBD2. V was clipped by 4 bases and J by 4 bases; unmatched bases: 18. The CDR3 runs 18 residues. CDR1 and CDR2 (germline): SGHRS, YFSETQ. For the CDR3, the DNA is TGCGCCAGCAGCCTTTCCTCGGGGCGGGAGGGCCTCTGGTACGAGCAGTACTTC. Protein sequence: CASSLSSGREGLWYEQYF.

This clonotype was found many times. The CDR3 DNA reads as TGTGCCAGCAGTCCAGGGGGCGGCGTCCTGACTTTC. Encoded protein: CASSPGGGVLTF. The V and J genes are TRBV12-3 or TRBV12-4 and TRBJ2-6, with 8 positions matching TRBD1. There are 12 residues in the CDR3. The junction had 3 bases not matched to a gene; V was cut back by 5 bases and J by 12 bases.

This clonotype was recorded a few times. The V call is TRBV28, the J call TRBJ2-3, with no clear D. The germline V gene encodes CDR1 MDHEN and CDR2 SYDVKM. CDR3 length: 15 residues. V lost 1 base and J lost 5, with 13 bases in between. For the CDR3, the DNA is TGTGCCAGCAGTTTATTACGCGCACCTCTAGATACGCAGTATTTT. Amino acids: CASSLLRAPLDTQYF. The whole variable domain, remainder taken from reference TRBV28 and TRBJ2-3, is DVKVTQSSRYLVKRTGEKVFLECVQDMDHENMFWYRQDPGLGLRLIYFSYDVKMKEKGDIPEGYSVSREKKERFSLILESASTNQTSMYLCASSLLRAPLDTQYFGPGTRLTVL.

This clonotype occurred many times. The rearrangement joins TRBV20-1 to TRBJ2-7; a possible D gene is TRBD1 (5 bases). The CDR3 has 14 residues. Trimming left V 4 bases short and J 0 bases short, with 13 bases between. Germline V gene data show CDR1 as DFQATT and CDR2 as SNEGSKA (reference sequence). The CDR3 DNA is TGCAGTGCTAAGCCGACAGCTAGCTCCTACGAGCAGTACTTC. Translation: CSAKPTASSYEQYF.

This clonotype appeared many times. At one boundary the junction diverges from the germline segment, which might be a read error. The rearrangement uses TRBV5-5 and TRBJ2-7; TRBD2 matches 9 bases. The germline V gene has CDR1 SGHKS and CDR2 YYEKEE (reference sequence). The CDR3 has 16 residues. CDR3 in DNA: TGTGCCAGCAGGTTGGGCGCGGGAGGGCGGGCCTACGAGCAGTACTTC. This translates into CASRLGAGGRAYEQYF.

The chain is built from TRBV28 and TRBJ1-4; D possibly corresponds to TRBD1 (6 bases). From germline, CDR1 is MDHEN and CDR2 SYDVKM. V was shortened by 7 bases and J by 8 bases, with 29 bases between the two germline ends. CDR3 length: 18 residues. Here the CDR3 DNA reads TGTGCCAGCAAAGGGGGTATGCGTAGGGGACTCCTCGACGAAAAACTGTTTTTT. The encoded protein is CASKGGMRRGLLDEKLFF.

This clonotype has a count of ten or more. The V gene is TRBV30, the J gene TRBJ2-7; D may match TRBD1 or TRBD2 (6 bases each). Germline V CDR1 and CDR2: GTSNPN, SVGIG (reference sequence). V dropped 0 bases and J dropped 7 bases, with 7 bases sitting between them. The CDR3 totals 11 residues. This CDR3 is CAWSVGGEQYF. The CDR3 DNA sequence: TGTGCCTGGAGTGTAGGGGGGGAGCAGTACTTC.

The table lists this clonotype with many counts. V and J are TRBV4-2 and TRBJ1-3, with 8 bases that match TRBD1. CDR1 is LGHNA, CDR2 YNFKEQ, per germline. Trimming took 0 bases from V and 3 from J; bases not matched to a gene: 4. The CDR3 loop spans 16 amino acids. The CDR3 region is CASSQDQGAFGNTIYF. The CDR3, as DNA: TGTGCCAGCAGCCAAGATCAGGGGGCTTTTGGAAACACCATATATTTT.

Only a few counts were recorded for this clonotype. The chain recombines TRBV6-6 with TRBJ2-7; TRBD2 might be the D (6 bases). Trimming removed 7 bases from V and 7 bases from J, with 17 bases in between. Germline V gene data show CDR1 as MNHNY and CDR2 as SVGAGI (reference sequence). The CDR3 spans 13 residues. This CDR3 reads CASTRGSQDEQYF. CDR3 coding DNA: TGTGCCAGCACCCGGGGGTCCCAGGATGAGCAGTACTTC.

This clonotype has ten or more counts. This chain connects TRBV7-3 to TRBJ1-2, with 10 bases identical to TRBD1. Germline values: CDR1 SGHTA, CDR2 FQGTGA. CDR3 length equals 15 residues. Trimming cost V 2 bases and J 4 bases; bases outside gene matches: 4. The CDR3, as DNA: TGTGCCAGCAGCTTAGAGACAGGGGGCAGCTATGGCTACACCTTC. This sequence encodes CASSLETGGSYGYTF.

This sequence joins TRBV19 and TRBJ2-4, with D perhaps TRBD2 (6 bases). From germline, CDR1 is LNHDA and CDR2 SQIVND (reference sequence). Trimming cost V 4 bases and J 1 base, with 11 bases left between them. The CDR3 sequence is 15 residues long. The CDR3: CASSNSGDAKNIQYF. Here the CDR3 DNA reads TGTGCCAGTAGTAATTCGGGAGATGCCAAAAACATTCAGTACTTC.

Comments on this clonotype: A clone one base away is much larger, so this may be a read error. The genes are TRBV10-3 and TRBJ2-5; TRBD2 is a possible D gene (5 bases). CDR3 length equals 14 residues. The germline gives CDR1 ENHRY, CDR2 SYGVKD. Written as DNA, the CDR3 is TGTGCCATCAGCAGGACTCTCGGGGAAGAGGCCCAGTACTTC. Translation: CAISRTLGEEAQYF.

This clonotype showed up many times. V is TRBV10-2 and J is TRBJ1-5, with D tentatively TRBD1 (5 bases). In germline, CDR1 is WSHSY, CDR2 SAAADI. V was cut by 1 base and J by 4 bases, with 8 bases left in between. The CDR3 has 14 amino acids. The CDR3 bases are TGCGCCAGCAGTGAGTGGGCAGGGAATCAGCCCCAGCATTTT. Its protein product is CASSEWAGNQPQHF.

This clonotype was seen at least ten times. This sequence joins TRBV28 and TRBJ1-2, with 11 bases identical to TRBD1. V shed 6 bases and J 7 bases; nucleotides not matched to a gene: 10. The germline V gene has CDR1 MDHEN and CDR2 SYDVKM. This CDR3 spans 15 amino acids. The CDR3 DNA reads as TGTGCCAGCAGGATGGACAGGGGGCCTCTGACTGGCTACACCTTC. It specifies CASRMDRGPLTGYTF.

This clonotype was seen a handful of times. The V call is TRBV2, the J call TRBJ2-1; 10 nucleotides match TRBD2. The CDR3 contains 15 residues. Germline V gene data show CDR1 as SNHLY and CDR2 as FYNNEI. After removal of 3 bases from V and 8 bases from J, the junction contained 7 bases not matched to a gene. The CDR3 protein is CASSDSGRLHDEQFF. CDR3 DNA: TGTGCCAGCAGTGATAGCGGGAGGCTTCACGATGAGCAGTTCTTC.

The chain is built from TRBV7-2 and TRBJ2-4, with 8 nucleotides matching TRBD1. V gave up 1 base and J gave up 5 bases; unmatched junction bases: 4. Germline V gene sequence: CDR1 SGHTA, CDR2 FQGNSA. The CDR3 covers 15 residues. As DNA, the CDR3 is TGTGCCAGCAGCTTAGACCGGACAGGGCAAAACATTCAGTACTTC. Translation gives CASSLDRTGQNIQYF. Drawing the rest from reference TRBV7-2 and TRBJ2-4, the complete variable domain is GAGVSQSPSNKVTEKGKDVELRCDPISGHTALYWYRQSLGQGLEFLIYFQGNSAPDKSGLPSDRFSAERTGGSVSTLTIQRTQQEDSAVYLCASSLDRTGQNIQYFGAGTRLSVL.

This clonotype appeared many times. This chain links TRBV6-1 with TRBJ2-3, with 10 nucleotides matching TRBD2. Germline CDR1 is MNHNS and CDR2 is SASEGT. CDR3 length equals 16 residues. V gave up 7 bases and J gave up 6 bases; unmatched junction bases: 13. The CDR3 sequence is CASTPGASGSVDTQYF. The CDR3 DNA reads TGTGCCAGCACCCCTGGGGCTAGCGGGAGTGTCGATACGCAGTATTTT.

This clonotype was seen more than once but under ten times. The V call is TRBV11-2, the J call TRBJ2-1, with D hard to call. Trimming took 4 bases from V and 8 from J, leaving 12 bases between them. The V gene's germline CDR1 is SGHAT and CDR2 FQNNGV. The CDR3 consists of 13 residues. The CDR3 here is CASSSLGIDEQFF. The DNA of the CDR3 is TGTGCCAGCAGCTCTCTGGGTATTGATGAGCAGTTCTTC.

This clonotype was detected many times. CDR3 nucleotide sequence: TGCAGTGCTAGAGGCACAGGGGACTATGGCTACACCTTC. Translating it yields CSARGTGDYGYTF. The chain is built from TRBV20-1 and TRBJ1-2; 7 bases agree with TRBD1. CDR1 DFQATT and CDR2 SNEGSKA come from the germline V gene (reference sequence). This CDR3 comprises 13 residues. V shed 1 base, J shed 3 bases, and the junction held 2 bases outside the gene matches.